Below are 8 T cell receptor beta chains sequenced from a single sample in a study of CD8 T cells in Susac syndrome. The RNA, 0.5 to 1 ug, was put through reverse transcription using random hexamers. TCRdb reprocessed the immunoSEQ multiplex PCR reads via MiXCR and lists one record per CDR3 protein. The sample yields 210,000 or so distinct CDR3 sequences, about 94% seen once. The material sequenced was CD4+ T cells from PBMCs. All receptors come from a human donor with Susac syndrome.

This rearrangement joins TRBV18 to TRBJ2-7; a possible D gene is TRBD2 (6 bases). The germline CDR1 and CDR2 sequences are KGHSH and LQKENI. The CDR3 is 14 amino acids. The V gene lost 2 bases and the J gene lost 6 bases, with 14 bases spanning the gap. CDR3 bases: TGTGCCAGCTCACCAGCGACTAGGGGCCTCGAGCAGTACTTC. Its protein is CASSPATRGLEQYF.

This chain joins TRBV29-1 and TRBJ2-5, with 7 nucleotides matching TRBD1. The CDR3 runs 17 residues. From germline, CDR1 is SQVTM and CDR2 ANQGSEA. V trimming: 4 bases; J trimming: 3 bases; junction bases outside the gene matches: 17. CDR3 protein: CSVAHRGWNYLEETQYF. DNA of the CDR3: TGCAGCGTTGCACACAGGGGTTGGAATTATTTGGAAGAGACCCAGTACTTC.

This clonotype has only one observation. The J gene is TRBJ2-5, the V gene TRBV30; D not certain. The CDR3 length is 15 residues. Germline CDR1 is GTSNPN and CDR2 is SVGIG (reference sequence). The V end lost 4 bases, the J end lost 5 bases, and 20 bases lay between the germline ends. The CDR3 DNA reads TGTGCCTGGATGAATCAGATCGGTGTGGGGGAGACCCAGTACTTC. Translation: CAWMNQIGVGETQYF.

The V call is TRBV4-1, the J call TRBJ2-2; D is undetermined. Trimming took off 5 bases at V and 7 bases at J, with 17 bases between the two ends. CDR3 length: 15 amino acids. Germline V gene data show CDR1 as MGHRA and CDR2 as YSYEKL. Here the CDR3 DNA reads TGCGCCAGCAGCGCCCCCCGGGCCCCAGACGGGGAGCTGTTTTTT. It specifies CASSAPRAPDGELFF.

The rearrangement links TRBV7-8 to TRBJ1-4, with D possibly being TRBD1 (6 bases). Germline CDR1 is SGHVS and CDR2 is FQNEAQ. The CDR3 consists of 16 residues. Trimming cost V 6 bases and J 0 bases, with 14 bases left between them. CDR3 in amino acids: CASRMDRVATNEKLFF. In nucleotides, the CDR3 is TGTGCCAGCAGGATGGACAGAGTTGCAACTAATGAAAAACTGTTTTTT.

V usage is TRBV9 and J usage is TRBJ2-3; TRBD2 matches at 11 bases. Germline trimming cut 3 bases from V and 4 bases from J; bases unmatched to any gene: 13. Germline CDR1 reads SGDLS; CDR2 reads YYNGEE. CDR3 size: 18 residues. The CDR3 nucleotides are TGTGCCAGCAGCGCACCCGAGGTTCTAGCGGGGGGATCAGATACGCAGTATTTT. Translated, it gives CASSAPEVLAGGSDTQYF.

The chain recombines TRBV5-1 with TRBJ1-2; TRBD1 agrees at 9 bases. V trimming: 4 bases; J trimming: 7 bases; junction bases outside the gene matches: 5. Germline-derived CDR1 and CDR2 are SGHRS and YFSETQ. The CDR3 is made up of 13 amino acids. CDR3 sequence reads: CASSPGQGGGYTF. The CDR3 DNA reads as TGCGCCAGCAGCCCGGGACAGGGTGGTGGCTACACCTTC. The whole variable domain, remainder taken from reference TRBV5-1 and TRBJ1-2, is KAGVTQTPRYLIKTRGQQVTLSCSPISGHRSVSWYQQTPGQGLQFLFEYFSETQRNKGNFPGRFSGRQFSNSRSEMNVSTLELGDSALYLCASSPGQGGGYTFGSGTRLTVV.

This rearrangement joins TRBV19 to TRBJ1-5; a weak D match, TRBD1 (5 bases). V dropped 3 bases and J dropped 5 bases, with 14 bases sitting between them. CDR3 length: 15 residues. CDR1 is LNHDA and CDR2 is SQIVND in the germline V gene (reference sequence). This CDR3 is CASSIQGGGDQPQHF. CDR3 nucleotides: TGTGCCAGTAGTATTCAGGGTGGTGGGGATCAGCCCCAGCATTTT.